This is a list of T cell receptor beta chains from one sample in a study of blood T cell repertoires in COVID-19. The assay was immunoSEQ multiplex PCR, and TCRdb's table has in-frame clones only and misses some. This table has roughly 240,000 clones, roughly four fifths appearing once. The sequencing input was peripheral blood. The receptors originated from an elderly woman with acute or convalescent COVID-19. Both conserved end residues are trimmed from each CDR3. The order of the fields is J gene, CDR3 length, clone size, V gene, CDR3 protein. For some rows the clone size is stated as once, few or many, or as a class when expanded; others skip it.

TRBJ1-4 13 - TRBV27 ASSLSPGGNEKLF
TRBJ2-1 12 - TRBV28 ASSRTGGKNEQF
TRBJ2-2 11 - TRBV5-1 ASRAQGAGELF
TRBJ2-6 16 - TRBV3-1/TRBV3-2 ASSLRQGEISGANVLT
TRBJ2-3 11 few TRBV19 ASRDWVTDTQY
TRBJ1-1 12 few TRBV2 ASSDSPGNTEAF
TRBJ2-1 12 - TRBV3-1/TRBV3-2 ASSPSGSIVEQF
TRBJ1-1 12 - TRBV5-1 ASSLEAANTEAF
TRBJ1-3 11 - TRBV6-5 ASSGQESGTIY
TRBJ2-7 10 - TRBV12-3/TRBV12-4 ASSLWPSEQY
TRBJ1-2 11 - TRBV10-1 ASSEPMASGYT